Presented here are 27 T cell receptor beta chains from one specimen sequenced in a study of T-cell reconstitution after alpha-beta-depleted transplantation in children. Molecular barcoding with unique molecular identifiers was used for the TCRbeta library. TCRdb called the PCR reads again in MiXCR, with one record for every CDR3 protein. This table holds about 200,000 distinct CDR3 sequences, approximately 7% found once. The source was PBMCs, collected before TCRalphabeta/CD19-depleted stem cell transplant. The receptors were gathered from a boy younger than 10 with acute lymphoblastic leukemia, due to receive a stem cell transplant.

This clonotype has at least ten counts. J is TRBJ2-1 and V is TRBV5-1, with a weak D call TRBD2 (6 bases). Trimming left V 3 bases short and J 0 bases short, with 10 bases between. The CDR3 covers 15 residues. Looked up from germline, CDR1 is SGHRS and CDR2 is YFSETQ. The CDR3 loop reads CASSSVGGSYNEQFF. CDR3 bases: TGCGCCAGCAGCTCAGTGGGGGGCTCCTACAATGAGCAGTTCTTC.

In its sample, this clonotype was seen a few times. The J gene is TRBJ1-1, the V gene TRBV2; the D is unclear. V shed 3 bases and J shed 1 base, with 6 bases lying between them. The CDR3 covers 13 residues. Germline CDR1 SNHLY, CDR2 FYNNEI. This CDR3 reads CASSETRNTEAFF. The CDR3 DNA reads TGTGCCAGCAGTGAGACCCGGAACACTGAAGCTTTCTTT.

This clonotype was seen at least ten times. The V gene is TRBV11-2, the J gene TRBJ2-3; no reliable D call. The V end lost 3 bases, the J end lost 6 bases, and 7 bases lay between the germline ends. This CDR3 spans 12 amino acids. Germline values: CDR1 SGHAT, CDR2 FQNNGV. In DNA, the CDR3 is TGTGCCAGCAGCTTCCGCGTCGATACGCAGTATTTT. Translating gives CASSFRVDTQYF.

This clonotype was detected many times. The chain employs TRBV7-2 and TRBJ2-5; 8 nucleotides match TRBD1. V gave up 3 bases and J gave up 2 bases; unmatched junction bases: 2. CDR1 is SGHTA, CDR2 FQGNSA, per germline. This CDR3 region has 14 residues. CDR3 amino acids: CASSLDREQETQYF. As DNA, the CDR3 is TGTGCCAGCAGCTTGGACAGGGAGCAAGAGACCCAGTACTTC.

This clonotype was picked up many times. V and J are TRBV27 and TRBJ2-7, with 7 bases fitting TRBD1. Germline-derived CDR1 and CDR2 are MNHEY and SMNVEV (reference sequence). The length of the CDR3 is 13 residues. V was pared by 8 bases and J by 1 base, with 5 bases of the junction left unmatched. CDR3 residues: CASREGASYEQYF. The CDR3 DNA is TGTGCCAGCCGAGAGGGGGCTTCCTACGAGCAGTACTTC.

The V and J genes are TRBV28 and TRBJ2-1; 10 nucleotides line up with TRBD2. The CDR3 loop spans 15 amino acids. After removal of 8 bases from V and 4 bases from J, the junction contained 8 bases not matched to a gene. The V gene's germline CDR1 is MDHEN and CDR2 SYDVKM. CDR3 DNA sequence: TGTGCCAGCGCTCTCCTTAGCGGGGGGTACAATGAGCAGTTCTTC. It yields the protein CASALLSGGYNEQFF. Full variable domain (missing parts from reference TRBV28 and TRBJ2-1): DVKVTQSSRYLVKRTGEKVFLECVQDMDHENMFWYRQDPGLGLRLIYFSYDVKMKEKGDIPEGYSVSREKKERFSLILESASTNQTSMYLCASALLSGGYNEQFFGPGTRLTVL.

This clonotype has a count of ten or more. The V call is TRBV20-1, the J call TRBJ2-7; D may match TRBD1 or TRBD2 (6 bases each). From germline, CDR1 is DFQATT and CDR2 SNEGSKA (reference sequence). The CDR3 is 16 amino acids. The V end was cut by 3 bases, the J end by 0 bases, with 18 bases between. The CDR3 protein is CSASPLEGTYSYEQYF. CDR3 nucleotides: TGCAGTGCTAGTCCTTTGGAGGGGACATACTCCTACGAGCAGTACTTC.

Only a few counts were recorded for this clonotype. This sequence joins TRBV5-1 and TRBJ2-7, with unresolved D. CDR1 SGHRS and CDR2 YFSETQ come from the germline V gene. The CDR3 runs 15 residues. Trimming stripped 0 bases from V and 0 bases from J, with 10 bases between. This CDR3 is CASSLDGQSSYEQYF. For the CDR3, the DNA is TGCGCCAGCAGCTTGGACGGGCAAAGCTCCTACGAGCAGTACTTC.

This clonotype appeared a few times. V is TRBV20-1 and J is TRBJ1-5, with 8 bases identical to TRBD1. This CDR3 contains 14 residues. J was trimmed by 7 bases and V by 0 bases; bases with no gene match: 5. Germline CDR1 DFQATT, CDR2 SNEGSKA (reference sequence). CDR3 sequence: CSARDSGGAQPQHF. The CDR3 region has the DNA TGCAGTGCTAGAGATTCAGGGGGCGCCCAGCCCCAGCATTTT.

The J gene is TRBJ2-7, the V gene TRBV19; possibly TRBD1 or TRBD2 for D (5 bases each). Looked up from germline, CDR1 is LNHDA and CDR2 is SQIVND (reference sequence). V lost 2 bases to trimming and J lost 1 base, with 9 bases between them. The CDR3 length is 14 residues. This CDR3 reads CASSISGRSYEQYF. The CDR3 bases are TGTGCCAGTAGTATATCGGGACGTTCCTACGAGCAGTACTTC.

Many counts were recorded for this clonotype. The chain combines TRBV29-1 with TRBJ1-1; no clear D gene. CDR1 is SQVTM, CDR2 ANQGSEA, per germline. CDR3 length: 11 residues. V lost 6 bases and J 3 bases, leaving 8 bases between the germline ends. The CDR3 nucleotides read TGCAGCGTAGAAACATACACTGAAGCTTTCTTT. Translated: CSVETYTEAFF.

This clonotype has ten or more counts. This chain uses TRBV10-2 with TRBJ2-7; D possibly uses TRBD1 or TRBD2 (6 bases each). With 6 bases removed from V and 3 bases from J, the gap between germline ends came to 12 bases. Looked up from germline, CDR1 is WSHSY and CDR2 is SAAADI. The CDR3 is made up of 13 amino acids. The CDR3: CASRIGGNYEQYF. For the CDR3, the DNA is TGCGCCAGCAGGATAGGGGGGAACTACGAGCAGTACTTC.

This clonotype has at least ten counts. The J gene is TRBJ2-3, the V gene TRBV20-1; D is unresolved. Trimming removed 5 bases from V and 2 bases from J, with 14 bases in between. From germline, CDR1 is DFQATT and CDR2 SNEGSKA (reference sequence). The CDR3 loop spans 14 amino acids. The CDR3 sequence: CSALPQFNTDTQYF. The CDR3 nucleotides are TGCAGTGCTCTGCCTCAATTTAACACAGATACGCAGTATTTT.

This clonotype was counted many times. The chain couples TRBV7-2 to TRBJ2-7; the match to TRBD2 covers 8 bases. CDR3 length: 16 amino acids. Germline V gene lookup returns CDR1 SGHTA and CDR2 FQGNSA. The V and J ends lost 1 base and 4 bases, in that order; junction bases with no gene match: 9. The CDR3 DNA reads as TGTGCCAGCAGCTTAGGGGGTTCGGGGGGGCAATACGAGCAGTACTTC. Translation gives CASSLGGSGGQYEQYF.

As regards this clonotype: Possible read error: a much larger clone is one base away. The chain employs TRBV21-1 and TRBJ2-3; the table's TRBD2 call for D was not verified on the DNA. TRBV21-1 is reported as a pseudogene. The CDR3 has 16 amino acids. The CDR3 protein is CDSSKGSSGDTDTQYF. CDR3 DNA: TGTGACAGCAGCAAAGGGAGTAGCGGGGACACAGATACGCAGTATTTT.

The chain employs TRBV24-1 and TRBJ2-3; D is possibly TRBD1 (5 bases). The germline CDR1 and CDR2 sequences are KGHDR and SFDVKD. V gave up 5 bases and J gave up 3 bases, with 8 bases separating them. This CDR3 spans 13 amino acids. The CDR3 region is CATSGKGTDTQYF. The CDR3 bases are TGTGCCACCAGTGGAAAGGGGACAGATACGCAGTATTTT.

This clonotype was counted ten times or more. The gene calls are TRBV5-1 and TRBJ1-6, with 7 bases identical to TRBD1. The germline V gene has CDR1 SGHRS and CDR2 YFSETQ. The junction had 6 bases not matched to a gene; V was cut back by 4 bases and J by 5 bases. This CDR3 contains 15 residues. The CDR3 bases are TGCGCCAGCAGCGGGCAAGACAGGGATAATTCACCCCTCCACTTT. Translation: CASSGQDRDNSPLHF.

This clonotype came up many times. The gene calls are TRBV10-3 and TRBJ2-7, with D perhaps matching TRBD1 (6 bases). Deletions cut 10 bases from V and 3 bases from J, with 19 bases between. There are 14 residues in the CDR3. Germline V gene data show CDR1 as ENHRY and CDR2 as SYGVKD. This chain's CDR3 is CATLSADSLYEQYF. In nucleotides, the CDR3 is TGTGCCACCCTCTCGGCGGACAGCCTCTACGAGCAGTACTTC.

The table lists this clonotype with many counts. This chain uses TRBV5-1 with TRBJ2-5; D gene unclear. The germline V gene encodes CDR1 SGHRS and CDR2 YFSETQ. This CDR3 comprises 14 residues. V was pared by 7 bases and J by 2 bases, with 15 bases between. CDR3 amino acids: CASGMAAPQETQYF. In DNA form, the CDR3 reads TGCGCCAGCGGAATGGCGGCACCACAAGAGACCCAGTACTTC.

This chain links TRBV7-2 with TRBJ2-5; D gene ambiguous. This CDR3 comprises 16 residues. Trimming cost V 1 base and J 1 base, with 13 bases left between them. The V gene's germline CDR1 is SGHTA and CDR2 FQGNSA. The CDR3 region is CASSLGVQAPQETQYF. In DNA, the CDR3 is TGTGCCAGCAGCTTAGGGGTACAAGCCCCCCAAGAGACCCAGTACTTC. Full variable domain (missing parts from reference TRBV7-2 and TRBJ2-5): GAGVSQSPSNKVTEKGKDVELRCDPISGHTALYWYRQSLGQGLEFLIYFQGNSAPDKSGLPSDRFSAERTGGSVSTLTIQRTQQEDSAVYLCASSLGVQAPQETQYFGPGTRLLVL.

Ten or more counts support this clonotype. The V gene is TRBV5-6, the J gene TRBJ2-2; D is undetermined. This CDR3 contains 14 residues. The V and J ends lost 1 base and 1 base respectively, with 5 bases between them. Germline values: CDR1 SGHDT, CDR2 YYEEEE. The chain's CDR3 is CASSLLLNTGELFF. The CDR3 DNA reads as TGTGCCAGCAGCTTGTTACTGAACACCGGGGAGCTGTTTTTT.

This clonotype was detected a few times. The V and J genes are TRBV7-2 and TRBJ2-7; the D call may be TRBD1 or TRBD2 (10 bases each). The CDR3 totals 16 residues. Germline-derived CDR1 and CDR2 are SGHTA and FQGNSA. Trimming removed 3 bases from V and 3 bases from J, with 18 bases in between. The CDR3 region is CASSFSGGTGDYEQYF. The CDR3 nucleotides read TGTGCCAGCAGCTTTAGCGGGGGGACAGGGGACTACGAGCAGTACTTC.

This clonotype was detected only a few times. This rearrangement joins TRBV6-5 to TRBJ2-5, with D possibly TRBD2 on 7 matching bases. V shed 2 bases and J shed 3 bases, with 13 bases lying between them. The CDR3 is 15 amino acids. The germline V gene encodes CDR1 MNHEY and CDR2 SVGAGI. In DNA, the CDR3 is TGTGCCAGCAGTTACGGGACACTAGCGAAAGAGACCCAGTACTTC. Protein sequence: CASSYGTLAKETQYF.

This clonotype came up a few times. The J gene is TRBJ1-2, the V gene TRBV12-3 or TRBV12-4; D is perhaps TRBD1 (6 bases). CDR3 length: 18 amino acids. V shed 10 bases and J shed 1 base, with 28 bases lying between them. The DNA of the CDR3 is TGTGCCATCAGCTCAAGTTCGCGCGCGAACAGGGTTAACTATGGCTACACCTTC. Protein sequence: CAISSSSRANRVNYGYTF.

This clonotype was seen many times. V and J are TRBV28 and TRBJ1-2; no firm D call. Germline values: CDR1 MDHEN, CDR2 SYDVKM. With 3 bases removed from V and 8 bases from J, the gap between germline ends came to 13 bases. CDR3 length equals 13 residues. The chain's CDR3 is CASSLKRRGGYTF. The CDR3 bases are TGTGCCAGCAGTTTGAAGCGTCGGGGAGGCTACACCTTC.

This clonotype was found a few times. The V gene is TRBV28, the J gene TRBJ1-4; no clear D gene. CDR1 is MDHEN, CDR2 SYDVKM, per germline. This CDR3 contains 11 residues. V dropped 10 bases and J dropped 8 bases, with 11 bases sitting between them. As DNA, the CDR3 is TGTGCCACGGGGAGTAGGGAAAAACTGTTTTTT. This encodes CATGSREKLFF.

V is TRBV28 and J is TRBJ2-7, with TRBD1 matching 7 bases. The length of the CDR3 is 15 residues. Germline V gene lookup returns CDR1 MDHEN and CDR2 SYDVKM. V dropped 5 bases and J dropped 4; count of bases not matched to a gene: 11. The CDR3 spells CASSELIGQAYEQYF. CDR3 in DNA: TGTGCCAGCAGTGAACTAATCGGACAGGCTTACGAGCAGTACTTC.